This T cell receptor (beta chain) appears in the sequencing data of a study of T cells after yellow fever vaccination. They built TCR cDNA with 5'RACE template switching, a step that put in a universal primer site and UMIs. TCRdb reprocessed the 5' RACE reads via MiXCR and lists one record per CDR3 protein. Of 35,000 to 55,000 distinct CDR3 sequences in the sample, about 7% were seen once. Study-level results: Across the CD4 and CD8 compartments, a small share of clonotypes was present in both. Clones that expanded after primary vaccination mostly reappeared after the booster (roughly 95% CD4, 88% CD8). The secondary T-cell response peaked on day 5, not day 15, but was weaker.

This clonotype was picked up many times. Sequencing used CD8+ T cells not binding an NS4B(214-222) dextramer, sorted from PBMCs, obtained 45 days after the yellow fever booster vaccination. This receptor was identified in a young man who received the YFV17D yellow fever vaccine.

The CDR3 protein is CASSVEHGSYEQYF. The CDR3 region has the DNA TGTGCCAGCAGCGTAGAACATGGCTCCTACGAGCAGTACTTC. The chain has TRBV9 and TRBJ2-7, with D uncertain. This CDR3 has 14 amino acids. V dropped 0 bases and J dropped 0 bases, with 7 bases sitting between them. Germline V CDR1 and CDR2: SGDLS, YYNGEE.